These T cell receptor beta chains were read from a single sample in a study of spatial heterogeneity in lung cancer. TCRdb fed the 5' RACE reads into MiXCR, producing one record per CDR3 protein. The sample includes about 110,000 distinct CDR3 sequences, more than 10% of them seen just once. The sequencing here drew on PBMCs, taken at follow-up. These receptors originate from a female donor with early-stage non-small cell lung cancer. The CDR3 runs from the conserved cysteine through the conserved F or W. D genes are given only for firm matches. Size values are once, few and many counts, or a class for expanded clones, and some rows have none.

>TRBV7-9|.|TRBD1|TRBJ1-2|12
TGTGCCAGCAGCCTAGACAGGGGCGGCTACACCTTC
CASSLDRGGYTF
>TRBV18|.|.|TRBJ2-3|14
TGTGCCAGCTCACTTAGTCTAGGCACAGATACGCAGTATTTT
CASSLSLGTDTQYF
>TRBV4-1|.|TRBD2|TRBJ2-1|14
TGCGCCAGCACCCTACTAGCGGGAGCCAATGAGCAGCTCTTC
CASTLLAGANEQLF
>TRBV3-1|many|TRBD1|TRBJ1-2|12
TGTGCCAGCAGCCACGGGACAGGCGGCTACACCTTC
CASSHGTGGYTF
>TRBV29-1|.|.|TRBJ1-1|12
TGCAGCGTTGAAGATCAAGGTACTGAAGCTTTCTTT
CSVEDQGTEAFF
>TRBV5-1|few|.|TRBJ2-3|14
TGCGCCAGCGCCCCGGCCGCCAGCACAGATACGCAGTATTTT
CASAPAASTDTQYF
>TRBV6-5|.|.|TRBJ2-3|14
TGTGCCAGCAGTTACAGGGGACTCACAGATACGCAGTATTTT
CASSYRGLTDTQYF
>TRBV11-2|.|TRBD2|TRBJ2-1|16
TGTGCCAGCAGCTACCCGATTGGCGGGAGAAGGAATGAGCAGTTCTTC
CASSYPIGGRRNEQFF
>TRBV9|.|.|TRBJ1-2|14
TGTGCCAGCAGCGTAGAAGGCAGGGGCTATGGCTACACCTTC
CASSVEGRGYGYTF
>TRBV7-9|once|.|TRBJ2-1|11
TGTGCCAGCAGCTTAGCCCCGGAGCAGTTCTTC
CASSLAPEQFF
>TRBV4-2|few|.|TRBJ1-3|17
TGTGCCAGCAGCCAAGAATGGGGGGGGCCCTCTGGAAACACCATATATTTT
CASSQEWGGPSGNTIYF
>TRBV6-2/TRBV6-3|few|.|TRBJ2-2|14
TGTGCCAGCAGTTACACCGCGATGGCCGGGGAGCTGTTTTTT
CASSYTAMAGELFF
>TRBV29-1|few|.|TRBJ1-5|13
TGCAGCGTTGTCCCAGAGTTCAATCAGCCCCAGCATTTT
CSVVPEFNQPQHF
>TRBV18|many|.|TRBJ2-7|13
TGTGCCAGCTCAACCAAAGAGACCTCCGAGCAGTACTTC
CASSTKETSEQYF
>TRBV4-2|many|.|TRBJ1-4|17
TGTGCCAGCAGCCAAGTAGGGACCTCCACAACTAATGAAAAACTGTTTTTT
CASSQVGTSTTNEKLFF
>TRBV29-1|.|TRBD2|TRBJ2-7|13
TGCAGCGTTGGAAGGACTAGCGTCTACGAGCAGTACTTC
CSVGRTSVYEQYF
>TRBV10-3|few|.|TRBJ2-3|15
TGTGCCATCAGTGAGGCGGTTAGCTCCGTTGATACGCAGTATTTT
CAISEAVSSVDTQYF
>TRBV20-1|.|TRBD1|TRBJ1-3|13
TGCAGTGCCGTCCCTGGACAGGAAAACACCATATATTTT
CSAVPGQENTIYF
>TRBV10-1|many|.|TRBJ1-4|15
TGCGCCAGCAGTGAGTCGGGACCCGGCGGGGAAAAACTGTTTTTT
CASSESGPGGEKLFF
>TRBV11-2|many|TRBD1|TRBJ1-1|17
TGTGCCAGCAGCTTAGGAGCCTCCGGGACAGGGAACACTGAAGCTTTCTTT
CASSLGASGTGNTEAFF
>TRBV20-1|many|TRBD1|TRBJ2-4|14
TGCAGTGCGAAGCCTCAGGGGGTCAAAAACATTCAGTACTTC
CSAKPQGVKNIQYF
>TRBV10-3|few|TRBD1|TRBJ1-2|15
TGTGCCACCGGGACAGGGGGCGTCTTGTTGGGTGGCTACACCTTC
CATGTGGVLLGGYTF
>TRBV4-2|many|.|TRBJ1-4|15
TGTGCCAGCAGCCAAGATTTGACAGGATTTGAAAAACTGTTTTTT
CASSQDLTGFEKLFF
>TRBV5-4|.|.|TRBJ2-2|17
TGTGCCAGCAGCCCGGGTGGAGCGTCACACTCCGCCGGGGAGCTGTTTTTT
CASSPGGASHSAGELFF
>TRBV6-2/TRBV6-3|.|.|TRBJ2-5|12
TGTGCCAGCAGTTACTCGGGGTTTGAAGGGTACTTC
CASSYSGFEGYF
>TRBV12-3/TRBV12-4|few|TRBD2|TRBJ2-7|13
TGTGCCAGGAGAAACCTAGCGGCCTACGAGCAGTACTTC
CARRNLAAYEQYF
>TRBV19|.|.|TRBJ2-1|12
TGTGCCAGTAGTGTGACGAGGGGTGAGCAGTTCTTC
CASSVTRGEQFF
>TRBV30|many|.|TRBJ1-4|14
TGTGCCTGGGGCCCGGGGGGAACTAATGAAAAACTGTTTTTT
CAWGPGGTNEKLFF
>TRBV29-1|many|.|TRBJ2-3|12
TGCAGCGTCGAGGCACGCACAGATACGCAGTATTTT
CSVEARTDTQYF
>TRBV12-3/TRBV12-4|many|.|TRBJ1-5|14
TGTGCCAGCAAACGCAGCCATAGCAATCAGCCCCAGCATTTT
CASKRSHSNQPQHF
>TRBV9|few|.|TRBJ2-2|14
TGTGCCAGCAGCGAAGTCGGGACACCCGGGGAGCTGTTTTTT
CASSEVGTPGELFF
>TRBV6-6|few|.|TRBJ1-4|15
TGTGCCAGCAGTTACGAGCCAGGGATGGGGGAAAAACTGTTTTTT
CASSYEPGMGEKLFF
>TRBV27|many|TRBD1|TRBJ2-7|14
TGTGCCAGCTCGTGGGGACAGGGGTCCTACGAGCAGTACTTC
CASSWGQGSYEQYF